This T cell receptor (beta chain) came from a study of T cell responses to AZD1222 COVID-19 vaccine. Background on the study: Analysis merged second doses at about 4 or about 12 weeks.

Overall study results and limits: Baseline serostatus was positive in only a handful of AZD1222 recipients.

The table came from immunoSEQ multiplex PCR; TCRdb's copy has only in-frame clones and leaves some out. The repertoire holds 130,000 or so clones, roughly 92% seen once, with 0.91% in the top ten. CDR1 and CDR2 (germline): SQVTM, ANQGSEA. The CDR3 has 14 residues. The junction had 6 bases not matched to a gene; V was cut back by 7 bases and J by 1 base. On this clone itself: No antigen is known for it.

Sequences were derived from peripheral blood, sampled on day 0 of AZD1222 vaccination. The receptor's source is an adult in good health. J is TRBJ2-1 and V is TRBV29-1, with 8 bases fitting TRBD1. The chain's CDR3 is CSARGRVSYNEQFF. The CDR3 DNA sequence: TGCAGCGCCAGGGGGCGGGTATCCTACAATGAGCAGTTCTTC.